These 10 T cell receptor beta chains were all obtained from the same sample, sequenced in a study of T cell responses to AZD1222 COVID-19 vaccine. Data came from immunoSEQ multiplex PCR; TCRdb stores just in-frame clones and leaves some out. The sample holds around 160,000 clones, approximately 88% seen once. Specimen: peripheral blood, collected on day 0 of AZD1222 vaccination. The receptors derive from an adult in good health.

This sequence joins TRBV4-1 and TRBJ1-6; the D is unclear. The CDR3 is made up of 12 amino acids. Germline V gives CDR1 MGHRA, CDR2 YSYEKL. Trimming pared 1 base from V and 14 bases from J, leaving 9 bases between. CDR3 DNA sequence: TGCGCCAGCAGCCAAGGTCCGAGCACCCTCCACTTT. Its translation: CASSQGPSTLHF.

The rearrangement links TRBV6-5 to TRBJ2-2, with a tentative D call TRBD1 (6 bases). Germline V gene data show CDR1 as MNHEY and CDR2 as SVGAGI. This CDR3 is 14 amino acids long. V was pared by 8 bases and J by 0 bases, with 10 bases between. CDR3 nucleotides: TGTGCCAGCGGGACATTTTCGAACACCGGGGAGCTGTTTTTT. The encoded protein is CASGTFSNTGELFF.

V gene TRBV7-3 combines with J gene TRBJ2-1; perhaps TRBD1 as D (6 bases). Germline loops: CDR1 SGHTA, CDR2 FQGTGA. The V end lost 6 bases, the J end lost 6 bases, and 6 bases lay between the germline ends. CDR3 size: 11 residues. CDR3: CASRGANEQFF. Written as DNA, the CDR3 is TGTGCCAGCAGGGGGGCCAATGAGCAGTTCTTC.

This chain joins TRBV2 and TRBJ1-1; D unresolved. V lost 4 bases to trimming and J lost 5 bases, with 11 bases between them. The CDR3 length is 13 residues. Germline lookup yields CDR1 SNHLY and CDR2 FYNNEI. The DNA of the CDR3 is TGTGCCAGCAGTGGACGTCGAGGAACTGAAGCTTTCTTT. Its translation is CASSGRRGTEAFF.

The chain employs TRBV24-1 and TRBJ1-4, with D tentatively TRBD1 (5 bases). There are 14 residues in the CDR3. Germline loops: CDR1 KGHDR, CDR2 SFDVKD. Trimming pared 3 bases from V and 7 bases from J, leaving 11 bases between. CDR3 sequence reads: CATSDARGGEKLFF. The CDR3, as DNA: TGTGCCACCAGTGATGCCCGCGGGGGTGAAAAACTGTTTTTT.

This clone was seen more than once but under ten times. Other DNA variants within this sample encode the same CDR3. The CDR3, as DNA: TGCAGTGCTAGAGGGGACTATGGCTACACCTTC. It is translated as CSARGDYGYTF. J is TRBJ1-2 and V is TRBV20-1; D not resolved. Trimming cost V 1 base and J 3 bases, with 3 bases left between them. Per germline, CDR1 DFQATT and CDR2 SNEGSKA (reference sequence). This CDR3 spans 11 amino acids.

Concerning this clone itself: The same CDR3 arises from other DNA sequences in this sample as well. This chain links TRBV28 with TRBJ1-5; possibly TRBD1 for D (5 bases). CDR3 length: 13 amino acids. Trimming pared 3 bases from V and 4 bases from J, leaving 7 bases between. Germline-derived CDR1 and CDR2 are MDHEN and SYDVKM. The CDR3 bases are TGTGCCAGCAGTTTTGGGGGGAATCAGCCCCAGCATTTT. This gives the protein CASSFGGNQPQHF.

The J gene is TRBJ2-1, the V gene TRBV5-1, with 8 bases identical to TRBD2. The ends lost 0 bases at V and 7 bases at J; junction bases unmatched: 6. This CDR3 contains 15 residues. CDR1 is SGHRS, CDR2 YFSETQ, per germline. DNA for the CDR3: TGCGCCAGCAGCTTGGCGGGGGGGCCGGTTAATGAGCAGTTCTTC. Translating it yields CASSLAGGPVNEQFF.

This chain joins TRBV7-8 and TRBJ1-5, with 7 bases lining up with TRBD1. Germline V lookup: CDR1 SGHVS, CDR2 FQNEAQ. The CDR3 runs to 17 residues. V was clipped by 5 bases and J by 0 bases; unmatched bases: 10. The DNA for the CDR3 is TGTGCCAGCAGCCTCAGGGACAGCCTCTATAGCAATCAGCCCCAGCATTTT. Protein product: CASSLRDSLYSNQPQHF.

Only a few counts were recorded for this clone. The chain uses TRBV9 and TRBJ2-3; 12 bases are a match to TRBD2. Germline CDR1 reads SGDLS; CDR2 reads YYNGEE. V dropped 6 bases and J dropped 3; count of bases not matched to a gene: 5. This CDR3 is 15 amino acids long. The CDR3 region is CASNPSGGATDTQYF. The CDR3 DNA reads TGTGCCAGCAACCCTAGCGGGGGGGCAACAGATACGCAGTATTTT.